The 19 T cell receptor beta chains in this list originate from one sample, sequenced in a study of CD4 T cells in relation to SARS-CoV-2 and coronaviruses. CD4+ T cells from unexposed donors were obtained before the COVID-19 pandemic (2011-2018). Isolation of CD4+ T cells took place after about 9 days in culture. Produced via immunoSEQ multiplex PCR; TCRdb's table is partial and in-frame only. The table lists tens of thousands of clones, less than 75% of them singletons. These receptors have no identified antigens. Sequencing was carried out using CD4+ T cells from PBMCs, cultured in vitro. Every receptor here comes from a human donor in good health.

This clone was detected once. V usage is TRBV24-1 and J usage is TRBJ2-5, with 9 bases identical to TRBD1. Germline V CDR1 and CDR2: KGHDR, SFDVKD. The CDR3 runs to 16 residues. Germline trimming cut 3 bases from V and 5 bases from J; bases unmatched to any gene: 9. Here the CDR3 reads CATSDTGTGREETQYF. CDR3 DNA sequence: TGTGCCACCAGTGATACCGGGACAGGGCGGGAGGAGACCCAGTACTTC.

V usage is TRBV7-9 and J usage is TRBJ2-3; D uncertain. V lost 3 bases and J 5 bases, leaving 3 bases between the germline ends. This CDR3 region has 11 residues. Germline loops: CDR1 SEHNR, CDR2 FQNEAQ (reference sequence). The CDR3 coding sequence is TGTGCCAGCAGCTTCGAAGATACGCAGTATTTT. It specifies CASSFEDTQYF.

CDR3 in DNA: TGTGCCAGCATACTTGGGGGGGTGAATGAAAAACTGTTTTTT. It specifies CASILGGVNEKLFF. The chain couples TRBV6-5 to TRBJ1-4; D may be TRBD1 (5 bases). The germline CDR1 and CDR2 sequences are MNHEY and SVGAGI. This CDR3 contains 14 residues. The ends were cut back, 7 bases at V and 5 bases at J, with 14 bases in the middle.

The chain employs TRBV19 and TRBJ2-3, with TRBD2 matching over 14 bases. J gave up 0 bases and V 4 bases, and 3 bases lay outside the gene matches. The CDR3 length is 17 residues. Germline assignment: CDR1 LNHDA and CDR2 SQIVND (reference sequence). CDR3 in amino acids: CASSKGLAGGSTDTQYF. The CDR3 DNA is TGTGCCAGTAGTAAAGGACTAGCGGGGGGTAGCACAGATACGCAGTATTTT.

DNA for the CDR3: TGCGCCAGCAGCTTGGAGGGCAGGGGGCAAACAGATACGCAGTATTTT. Protein: CASSLEGRGQTDTQYF. The chain employs TRBV5-1 and TRBJ2-3; TRBD1 matches 8 bases. Per germline, CDR1 SGHRS and CDR2 YFSETQ. With V trimmed by 0 bases and J by 3 bases, 6 bases remained unmatched. The CDR3 runs to 16 residues.

V gene TRBV6-1 combines with J gene TRBJ1-5; 7 bases match TRBD1. CDR3 size: 16 residues. Germline V gene lookup returns CDR1 MNHNS and CDR2 SASEGT. The ends lost 4 bases at V and 0 bases at J; junction bases unmatched: 6. The CDR3 spells CASSGGQFYSNQPQHF. Here the CDR3 DNA reads TGTGCCAGCAGTGGGGGACAGTTTTATAGCAATCAGCCCCAGCATTTT.

The CDR3 protein is CASSPLGAPGFGYTF. CDR3 nucleotides: TGTGCCAGCAGCCCCCTGGGGGCGCCGGGTTTTGGCTACACCTTC. This chain joins TRBV3-1 (or the pseudogene TRBV3-2) and TRBJ1-2; D possibly corresponds to TRBD1 (6 bases). The CDR3 is 15 residues long. Between the trimmed V and J ends, which lost 4 bases and 7 bases, there was a span of 19 bases. The germline V gene encodes CDR1 LGHDT and CDR2 YNNKEL (reference sequence).

The J gene is TRBJ1-2, the V gene TRBV7-2; D is unresolved. The V end lost 5 bases, the J end lost 2 bases, and 15 bases lay between the germline ends. The CDR3 has 15 residues. Germline V CDR1 and CDR2: SGHTA, FQGNSA. The CDR3 region is CASSPTHDVNYGYTF. The CDR3 nucleotides are TGTGCCAGCAGCCCCACCCACGACGTCAACTATGGCTACACCTTC. The variable domain in full, completed from reference TRBV7-2 and TRBJ1-2, reads GAGVSQSPSNKVTEKGKDVELRCDPISGHTALYWYRQSLGQGLEFLIYFQGNSAPDKSGLPSDRFSAERTGGSVSTLTIQRTQQEDSAVYLCASSPTHDVNYGYTFGSGTRLTVV.

The genes are TRBV30 and TRBJ2-1; the D gene is possibly TRBD2 (7 bases). CDR1 and CDR2 from the germline V gene are GTSNPN and SVGIG (reference sequence). CDR3 length: 15 residues. Trimming shortened V by 3 bases and J by 7 bases, and 19 bases separated the two germline ends. The CDR3, as DNA: TGTGCCTGGAGCCGGGGGAGGGGGATCGGGAATGAGCAGTTCTTC. This encodes CAWSRGRGIGNEQFF.

This chain links TRBV11-2 with TRBJ1-1; D may be TRBD1 (5 bases). This CDR3 is built from 15 residues. V lost 8 bases, J lost 5 bases, and 21 bases lay in between. Germline lookup yields CDR1 SGHAT and CDR2 FQNNGV. The CDR3 loop is CASRWAGRRGTEAFF. The CDR3 region has the DNA TGTGCCAGCCGCTGGGCAGGGAGGAGAGGAACTGAAGCTTTCTTT.

The chain has TRBV6-2 or TRBV6-3 and TRBJ2-1, with D perhaps TRBD1 (6 bases). This CDR3 is built from 13 residues. Germline V gene lookup returns CDR1 MNHEY and CDR2 SVGEGT. Trimming pared 5 bases from V and 5 bases from J, leaving 10 bases between. The CDR3: CASSAQGHNEQFF. CDR3 sequence (DNA): TGTGCCAGCAGTGCACAGGGTCACAATGAGCAGTTCTTC.

This clone has just a few counts. This chain's CDR3 is CASSPGTGEYGYTF. CDR3 nucleotides: TGTGCCAGCAGCCCAGGTACAGGGGAGTATGGCTACACCTTC. V is TRBV7-9 and J is TRBJ1-2; 7 bases map to TRBD1. CDR1 is SEHNR, CDR2 FQNEAQ, per germline (reference sequence). This CDR3 is 14 amino acids long. V trimming: 5 bases; J trimming: 5 bases; junction bases outside the gene matches: 8.

This clone was observed a few times. This chain joins TRBV7-9 and TRBJ1-1; the D is unclear. Trimming took 2 bases from V and 0 from J, leaving 7 bases between them. There are 14 residues in the CDR3. Germline V lookup: CDR1 SEHNR, CDR2 FQNEAQ (reference sequence). CDR3 sequence: CASSLLGMNTEAFF. For the CDR3, the DNA is TGTGCCAGCAGCTTATTGGGCATGAACACTGAAGCTTTCTTT.

This chain joins TRBV2 and TRBJ2-1; 10 positions agree with TRBD2. Looked up from germline, CDR1 is SNHLY and CDR2 is FYNNEI. The junction had 8 bases not matched to a gene; V was cut back by 4 bases and J by 8 bases. The CDR3 runs to 15 residues. CDR3 DNA sequence: TGTGCCAGCAGTGGGTCTAGCGGGAGCTTTGATGAGCAGTTCTTC. Translation gives CASSGSSGSFDEQFF.

The genes are TRBV7-2 and TRBJ2-3, with a tentative D call TRBD2 (6 bases). Per the germline V gene, CDR1 is SGHTA and CDR2 is FQGNSA. The CDR3 runs 16 residues. V lost 4 bases, J lost 1 base, and 15 bases lay in between. The CDR3 loop reads CASSSDYSLRTDTQYF. The CDR3 bases are TGTGCCAGCAGCTCGGACTACTCTCTCCGCACAGATACGCAGTATTTT.

This chain connects TRBV25-1 to TRBJ2-7; D possibly uses TRBD1 or TRBD2 (7 bases each). Per germline, CDR1 MGHDK and CDR2 SYGVNS. V was cut by 8 bases and J by 0 bases, with 17 bases left in between. The CDR3 loop spans 15 amino acids. The CDR3 DNA reads TGTGCCAGCGCCGGGCGGGGGACAGACTCCTACGAGCAGTACTTC. This codes for CASAGRGTDSYEQYF.

The rearrangement links TRBV6-2 or TRBV6-3 to TRBJ1-5; 10 nucleotides match TRBD1. Per the germline V gene, CDR1 is MNHEY and CDR2 is SVGEGT. V lost 5 bases and J lost 6; bases outside the gene matches: 7. The CDR3 is 15 residues long. The CDR3 here is CASSPTGGAGQPQHF. CDR3 coding DNA: TGTGCCAGCAGTCCGACAGGGGGCGCAGGTCAGCCCCAGCATTTT.

CDR3 residues: CASSPIRDHYNEQFF. In nucleotides, the CDR3 is TGCGCCAGCAGCCCCATCCGGGACCACTACAATGAGCAGTTCTTC. The chain couples TRBV4-1 to TRBJ2-1; the D call may be TRBD1 or TRBD2 (5 bases each). Germline lookup yields CDR1 MGHRA and CDR2 YSYEKL. Trimming removed 4 bases at V and 3 bases at J, with 13 bases between. This CDR3 has 15 amino acids.

CDR3 DNA: TGCGCCAGCAGCCAGACAGTTGGTGGCACTGAAGCTTTCTTT. Its translation: CASSQTVGGTEAFF. V gene TRBV5-1 combines with J gene TRBJ1-1; D possibly corresponds to TRBD1 (5 bases). Germline-derived CDR1 and CDR2 are SGHRS and YFSETQ. V was clipped by 4 bases and J by 4 bases, with 14 bases between them. The CDR3 consists of 14 residues.